This T cell receptor beta chain was retrieved from a study of STAT5B mutations in CD4+ large granular lymphocyte leukemia. To note about this clone: The antigen remains undetermined.

Libraries were prepared by immunoSEQ multiplex PCR; TCRdb keeps only in-frame clonotypes and omits some of them. The repertoire holds 30,000 to 40,000 clones, with approximately 69% as singletons. Study findings and constraints: Main leukemic clonotypes were patient-specific, but more than 20% appeared at low frequency elsewhere. Data were not HLA-matched across samples. 8/27 top patient clones versus 2/35 control clones were TRBV06-family.

Trimming at V came to 1 base and at J to 8 bases, leaving 6 bases not matched to a gene. The CDR3 has 16 residues. The rearrangement joins TRBV23-1 to TRBJ2-1, with 12 bases aligning to TRBD1. TRBV23-1 is an open reading frame, and its role is uncertain. Sample: CD4+ T cells from blood buffy coats. This clonotype was sampled from a human donor in good health. CDR3 coding DNA: TGCGCCAGCAGTCAATTGGGGACAGGGGGCGGCGATGAGCAGTTCTTC. Residues: CASSQLGTGGGDEQFF.